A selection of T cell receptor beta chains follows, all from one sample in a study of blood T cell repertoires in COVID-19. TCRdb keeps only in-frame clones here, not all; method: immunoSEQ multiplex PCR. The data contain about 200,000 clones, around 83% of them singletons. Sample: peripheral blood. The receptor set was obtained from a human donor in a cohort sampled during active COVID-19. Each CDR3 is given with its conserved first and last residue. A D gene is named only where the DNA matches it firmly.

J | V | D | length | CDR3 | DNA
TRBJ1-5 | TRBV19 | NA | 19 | CASSMRRDSNRGSNQPQHF | TGTGCCAGTAGTATGCGTCGGGACTCTAACCGTGGGAGCAATCAGCCCCAGCATTTT
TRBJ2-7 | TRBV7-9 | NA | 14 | CASSLRPGDYEQYF | TGTGCCAGCAGCTTACGTCCAGGCGACTACGAGCAGTACTTC
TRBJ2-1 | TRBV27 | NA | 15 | CASSFRLVGNNEQFF | TGTGCCAGCAGTTTTCGGCTAGTAGGTAACAATGAGCAGTTCTTC
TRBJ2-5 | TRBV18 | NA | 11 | CASSPRGPQYF | TGTGCCAGCTCACCAAGAGGTCCCCAGTACTTC
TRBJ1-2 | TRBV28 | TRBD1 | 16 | CASSFGYRGYNYGYTF | TGTGCCAGCAGTTTCGGGTACAGGGGGTATAACTATGGCTACACCTTC
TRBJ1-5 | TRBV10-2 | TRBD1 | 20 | CASSEGVWRAGGASDQPQHF | TGCGCCAGCAGTGAGGGTGTGTGGAGGGCAGGGGGCGCGTCAGACCAGCCCCAGCATTTT
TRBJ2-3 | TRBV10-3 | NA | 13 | CATRAGSTDTQYF | TGTGCCACAAGAGCGGGTAGCACAGATACGCAGTATTTT
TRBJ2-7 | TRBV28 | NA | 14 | CASRGFGSTYEQYF | TGTGCCAGCCGAGGGTTCGGGTCGACCTACGAGCAGTACTTC
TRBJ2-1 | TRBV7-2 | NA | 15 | CASSLSGLSYNEQFF | TGTGCCAGCAGCTTATCGGGACTCTCCTACAATGAGCAGTTCTTC
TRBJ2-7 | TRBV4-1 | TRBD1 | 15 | CASSQGQGPTYEQYF | TGCGCCAGCAGCCAAGGACAGGGACCCACCTACGAGCAGTACTTC